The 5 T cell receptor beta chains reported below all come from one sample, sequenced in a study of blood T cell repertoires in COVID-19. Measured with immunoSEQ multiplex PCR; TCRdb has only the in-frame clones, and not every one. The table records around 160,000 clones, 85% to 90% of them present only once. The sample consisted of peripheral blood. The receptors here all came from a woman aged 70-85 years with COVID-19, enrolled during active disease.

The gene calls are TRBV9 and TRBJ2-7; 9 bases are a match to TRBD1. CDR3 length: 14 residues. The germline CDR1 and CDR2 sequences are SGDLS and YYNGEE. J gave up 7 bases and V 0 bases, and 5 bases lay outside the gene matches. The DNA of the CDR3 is TGTGCCAGCAGCGTAGGCGGACAGGGGAGTGAGCAGTACTTC. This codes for CASSVGGQGSEQYF.

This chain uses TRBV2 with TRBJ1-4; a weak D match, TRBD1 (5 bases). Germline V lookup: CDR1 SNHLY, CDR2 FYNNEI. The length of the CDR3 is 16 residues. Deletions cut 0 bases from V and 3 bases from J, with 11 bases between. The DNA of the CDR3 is TGTGCCAGCAGTGAAGCGTTCGGGGGGGCTAATGAAAAACTGTTTTTT. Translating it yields CASSEAFGGANEKLFF.

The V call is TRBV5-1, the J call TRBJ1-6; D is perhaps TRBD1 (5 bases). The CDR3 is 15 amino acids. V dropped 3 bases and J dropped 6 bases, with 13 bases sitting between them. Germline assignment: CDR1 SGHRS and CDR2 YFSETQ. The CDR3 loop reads CASSSTRQPNSPLHF. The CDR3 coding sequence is TGCGCCAGCAGCTCCACTCGACAGCCTAATTCACCCCTCCACTTT. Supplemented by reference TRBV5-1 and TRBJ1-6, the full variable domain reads KAGVTQTPRYLIKTRGQQVTLSCSPISGHRSVSWYQQTPGQGLQFLFEYFSETQRNKGNFPGRFSGRQFSNSRSEMNVSTLELGDSALYLCASSSTRQPNSPLHFGNGTRLTVT.

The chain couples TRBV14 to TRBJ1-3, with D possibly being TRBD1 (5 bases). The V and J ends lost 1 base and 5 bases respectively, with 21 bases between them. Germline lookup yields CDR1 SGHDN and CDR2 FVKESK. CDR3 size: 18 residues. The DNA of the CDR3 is TGTGCCAGCAGCCAAGTACCAACCGGGGGGGGAGCGCGAAACACCATATATTTT. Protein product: CASSQVPTGGGARNTIYF.

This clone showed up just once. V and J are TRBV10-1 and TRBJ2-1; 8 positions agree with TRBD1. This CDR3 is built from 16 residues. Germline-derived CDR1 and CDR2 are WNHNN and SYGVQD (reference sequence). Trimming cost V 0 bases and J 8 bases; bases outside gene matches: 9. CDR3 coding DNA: TGCGCCAGCAGTGAGTCGAGGACAGGGTTTAATCATGAGCAGTTCTTC. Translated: CASSESRTGFNHEQFF.